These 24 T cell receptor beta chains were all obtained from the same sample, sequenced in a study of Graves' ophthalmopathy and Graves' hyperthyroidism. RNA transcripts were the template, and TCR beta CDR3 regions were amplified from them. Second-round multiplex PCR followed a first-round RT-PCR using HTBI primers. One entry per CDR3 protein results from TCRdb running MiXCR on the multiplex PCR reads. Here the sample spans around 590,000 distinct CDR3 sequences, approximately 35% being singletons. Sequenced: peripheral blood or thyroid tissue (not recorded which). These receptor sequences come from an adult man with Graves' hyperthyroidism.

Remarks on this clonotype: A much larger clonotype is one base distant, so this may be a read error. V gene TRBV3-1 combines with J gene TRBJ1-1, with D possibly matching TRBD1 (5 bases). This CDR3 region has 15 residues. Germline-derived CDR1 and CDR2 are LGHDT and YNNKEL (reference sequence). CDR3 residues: CASSQGIQGNTEASF. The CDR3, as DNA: TGTGCCAGCAGCCAAGGGATTCAGGGTAACACTGAAGCTTCCTTT.

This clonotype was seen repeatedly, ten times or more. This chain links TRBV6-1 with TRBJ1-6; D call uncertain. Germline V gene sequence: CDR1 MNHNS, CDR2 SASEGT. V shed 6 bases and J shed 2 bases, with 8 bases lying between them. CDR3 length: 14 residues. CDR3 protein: CASRRGAYNSPLHF. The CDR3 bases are TGTGCCAGCAGGCGGGGAGCCTATAATTCACCCCTCCACTTT.

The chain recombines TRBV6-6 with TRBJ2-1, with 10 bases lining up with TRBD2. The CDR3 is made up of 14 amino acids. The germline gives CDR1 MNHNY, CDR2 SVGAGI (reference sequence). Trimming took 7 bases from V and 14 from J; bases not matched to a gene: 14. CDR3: CASTPGSVAGGEFF. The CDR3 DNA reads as TGTGCCAGCACACCGGGTTCAGTAGCGGGGGGTGAGTTCTTC.

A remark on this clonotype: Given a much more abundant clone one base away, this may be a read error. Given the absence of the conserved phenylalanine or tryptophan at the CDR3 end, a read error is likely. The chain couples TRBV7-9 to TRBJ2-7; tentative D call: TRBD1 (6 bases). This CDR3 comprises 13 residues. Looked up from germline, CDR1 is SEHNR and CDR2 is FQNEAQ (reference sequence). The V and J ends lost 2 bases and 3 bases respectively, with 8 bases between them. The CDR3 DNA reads TGTGCCAGCAGCTTAACAGGGATCTACGAGCAGTACCTC. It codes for CASSLTGIYEQYL.

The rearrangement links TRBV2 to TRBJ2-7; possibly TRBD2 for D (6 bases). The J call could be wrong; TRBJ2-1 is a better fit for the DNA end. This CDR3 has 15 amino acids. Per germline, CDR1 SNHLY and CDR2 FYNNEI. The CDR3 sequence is CASSVDGGIYNEQFF. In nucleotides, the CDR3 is TGTGCCAGCAGCGTAGACGGGGGAATATACAATGAGCAGTTCTTC.

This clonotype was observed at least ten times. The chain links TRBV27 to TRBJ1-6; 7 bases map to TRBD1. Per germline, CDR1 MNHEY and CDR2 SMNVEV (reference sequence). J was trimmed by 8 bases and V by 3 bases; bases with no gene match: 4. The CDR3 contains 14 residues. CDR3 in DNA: TGTGCCAGCAGTTTCATTACAGGGGATTCACCCCTCCACTTT. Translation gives CASSFITGDSPLHF.

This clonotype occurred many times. The CDR3 sequence: CSVGRDGYTF. The CDR3, as DNA: TGCAGCGTTGGTCGGGACGGCTACACCTTC. The rearrangement links TRBV29-1 to TRBJ1-2, with D maybe TRBD1 (5 bases). The CDR3 is 10 amino acids. Germline V gene lookup returns CDR1 SQVTM and CDR2 ANQGSEA. Between the trimmed V and J ends, which lost 4 bases and 8 bases, there was a span of 8 bases.

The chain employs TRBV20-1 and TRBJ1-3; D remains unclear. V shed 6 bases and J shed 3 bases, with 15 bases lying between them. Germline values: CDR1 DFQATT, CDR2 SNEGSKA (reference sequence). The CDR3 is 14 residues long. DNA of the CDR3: TGCAGTGCAAAGGACCTACGGGTTGGAAACACCATATATTTT. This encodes CSAKDLRVGNTIYF.

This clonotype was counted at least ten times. The CDR3 bases are TGTGCCAGCAGTGAACTGGAGACCCAGTACTTC. Its protein product is CASSELETQYF. The chain combines TRBV2 with TRBJ2-5; D gene ambiguous. CDR1 SNHLY and CDR2 FYNNEI come from the germline V gene. The CDR3 spans 11 residues. Trimming took off 2 bases at V and 5 bases at J, with 3 bases between the two ends. Full variable domain (rest looked up from reference TRBV2 and TRBJ2-5): EPEVTQTPSHQVTQMGQEVILRCVPISNHLYFYWYRQILGQKVEFLVSFYNNEISEKSEIFDDQFSVERPDGSNFTLKIRSTKLEDSAMYFCASSELETQYFGPGTRLLVL.

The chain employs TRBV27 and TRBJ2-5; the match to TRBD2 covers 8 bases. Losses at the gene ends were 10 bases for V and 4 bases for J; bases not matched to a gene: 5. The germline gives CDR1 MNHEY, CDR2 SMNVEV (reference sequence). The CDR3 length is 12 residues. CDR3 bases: TGTGCCACACGAAGCGGGGGAGAGACCCAGTACTTC. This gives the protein CATRSGGETQYF.

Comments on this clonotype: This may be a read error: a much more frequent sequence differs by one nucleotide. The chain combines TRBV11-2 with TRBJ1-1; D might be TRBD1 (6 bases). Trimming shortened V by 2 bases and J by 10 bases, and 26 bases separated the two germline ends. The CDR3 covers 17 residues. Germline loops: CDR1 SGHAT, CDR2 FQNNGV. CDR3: CASSLRQAQGRSEAAFF. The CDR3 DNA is TGTGCCAGCAGCTTACGGCAGGCCCAGGGGCGGAGTGAGGCAGCTTTCTTT.

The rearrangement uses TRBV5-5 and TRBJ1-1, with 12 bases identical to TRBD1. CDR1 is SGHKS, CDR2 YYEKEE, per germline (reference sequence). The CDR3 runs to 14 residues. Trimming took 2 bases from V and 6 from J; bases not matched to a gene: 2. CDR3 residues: CASSFRDRGPEAFF. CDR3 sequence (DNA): TGTGCCAGCAGCTTCCGGGACAGGGGGCCTGAAGCTTTCTTT.

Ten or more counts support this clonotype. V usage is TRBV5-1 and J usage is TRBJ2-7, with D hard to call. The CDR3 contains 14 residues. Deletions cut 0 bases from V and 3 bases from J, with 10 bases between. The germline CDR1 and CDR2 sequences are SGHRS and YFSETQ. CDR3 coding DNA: TGCGCCAGCAGCTTGGATTTGGAAAACTACGAGCAGTACTTC. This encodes CASSLDLENYEQYF.

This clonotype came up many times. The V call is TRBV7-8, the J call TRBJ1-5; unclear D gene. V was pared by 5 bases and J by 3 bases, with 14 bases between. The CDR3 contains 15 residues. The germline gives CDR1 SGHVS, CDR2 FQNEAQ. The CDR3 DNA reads TGTGCCAGCAGCCTGCGGATCACCGCCAATCAGCCCCAGCATTTT. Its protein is CASSLRITANQPQHF.

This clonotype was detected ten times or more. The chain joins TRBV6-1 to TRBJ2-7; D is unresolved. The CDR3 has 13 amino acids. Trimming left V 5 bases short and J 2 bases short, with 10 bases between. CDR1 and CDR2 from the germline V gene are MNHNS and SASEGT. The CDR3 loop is CASSPTTTYEQYF. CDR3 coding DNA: TGTGCCAGCAGTCCAACTACCACCTACGAGCAGTACTTC.

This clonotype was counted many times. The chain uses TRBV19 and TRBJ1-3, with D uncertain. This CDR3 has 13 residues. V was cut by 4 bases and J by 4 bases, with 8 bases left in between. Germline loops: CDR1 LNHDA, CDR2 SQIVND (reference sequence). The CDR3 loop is CASSTTLGNTIYF. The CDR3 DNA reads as TGTGCCAGTAGTACAACACTAGGAAACACCATATATTTT.

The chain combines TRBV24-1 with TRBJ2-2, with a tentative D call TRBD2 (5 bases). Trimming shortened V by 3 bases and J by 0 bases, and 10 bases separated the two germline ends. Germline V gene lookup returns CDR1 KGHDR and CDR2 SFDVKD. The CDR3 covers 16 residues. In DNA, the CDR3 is TGTGCCACCAGTGATCGGCAAGCGGCGAACACCGGGGAGCTGTTTTTT. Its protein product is CATSDRQAANTGELFF.

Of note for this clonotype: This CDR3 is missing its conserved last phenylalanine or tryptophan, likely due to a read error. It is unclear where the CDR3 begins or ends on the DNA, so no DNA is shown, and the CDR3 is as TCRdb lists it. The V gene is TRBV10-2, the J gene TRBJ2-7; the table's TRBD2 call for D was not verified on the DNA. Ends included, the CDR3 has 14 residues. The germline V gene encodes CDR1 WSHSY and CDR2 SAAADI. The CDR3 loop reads CASSEAGLMDEQCL.

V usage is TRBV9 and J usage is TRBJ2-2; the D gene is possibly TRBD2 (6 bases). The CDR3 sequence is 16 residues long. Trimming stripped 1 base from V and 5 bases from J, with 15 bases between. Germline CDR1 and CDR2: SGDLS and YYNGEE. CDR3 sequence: CASSVSWDGGTGELFF. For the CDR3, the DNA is TGTGCCAGCAGCGTATCCTGGGACGGGGGAACCGGGGAGCTGTTTTTT. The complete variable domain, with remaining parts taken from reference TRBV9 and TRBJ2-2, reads DSGVTQTPKHLITATGQRVTLRCSPRSGDLSVYWYQQSLDQGLQFLIQYYNGEERAKGNILERFSAQQFPDLHSELNLSSLELGDSALYFCASSVSWDGGTGELFFGEGSRLTVL.

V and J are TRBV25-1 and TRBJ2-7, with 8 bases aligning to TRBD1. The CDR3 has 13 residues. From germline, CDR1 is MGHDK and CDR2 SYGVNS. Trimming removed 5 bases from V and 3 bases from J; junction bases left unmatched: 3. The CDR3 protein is CASSYTGGYEQYF. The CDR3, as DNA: TGTGCCAGCAGTTATACAGGGGGCTACGAGCAGTACTTC.

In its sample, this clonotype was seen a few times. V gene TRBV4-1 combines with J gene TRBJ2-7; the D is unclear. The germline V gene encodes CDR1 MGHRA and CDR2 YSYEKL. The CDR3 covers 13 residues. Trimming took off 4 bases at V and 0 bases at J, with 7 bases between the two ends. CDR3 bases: TGCGCCAGCAGCCGATACGACTCCTACGAGCAGTACTTC. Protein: CASSRYDSYEQYF.

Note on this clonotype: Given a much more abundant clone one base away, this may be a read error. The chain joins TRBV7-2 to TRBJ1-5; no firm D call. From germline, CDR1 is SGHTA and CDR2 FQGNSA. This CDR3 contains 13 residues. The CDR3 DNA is TGTGCCAGCAGCTTATCCCTTCAGGAGCCCCGGCATTTT. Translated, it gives CASSLSLQEPRHF. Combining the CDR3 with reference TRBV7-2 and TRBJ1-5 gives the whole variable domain GAGVSQSPSNKVTEKGKDVELRCDPISGHTALYWYRQSLGQGLEFLIYFQGNSAPDKSGLPSDRFSAERTGGSVSTLTIQRTQQEDSAVYLCASSLSLQEPRHFGDGTRLSIL.

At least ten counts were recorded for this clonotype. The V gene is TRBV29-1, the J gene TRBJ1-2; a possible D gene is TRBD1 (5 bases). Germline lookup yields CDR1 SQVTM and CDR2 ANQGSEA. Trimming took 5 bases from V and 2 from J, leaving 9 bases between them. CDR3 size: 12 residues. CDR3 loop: CSVSGTNYGYTF. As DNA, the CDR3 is TGCAGCGTTTCCGGGACGAACTATGGCTACACCTTC. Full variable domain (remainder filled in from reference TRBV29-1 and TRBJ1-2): SAVISQKPSRDICQRGTSLTIQCQVDSQVTMMFWYRQQPGQSLTLIATANQGSEATYESGFVIDKFPISRPNLTFSTLTVSNMSPEDSSIYLCSVSGTNYGYTFGSGTRLTVV.

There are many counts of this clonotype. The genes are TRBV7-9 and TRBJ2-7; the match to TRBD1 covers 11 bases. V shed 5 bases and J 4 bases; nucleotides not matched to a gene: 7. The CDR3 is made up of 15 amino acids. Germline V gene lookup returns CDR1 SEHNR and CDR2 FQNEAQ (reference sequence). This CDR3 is CASSPGQGARYEQYF. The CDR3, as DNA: TGTGCCAGCAGCCCAGGACAGGGGGCGCGGTACGAGCAGTACTTC. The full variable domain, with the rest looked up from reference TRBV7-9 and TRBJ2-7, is DTGVSQNPRHKITKRGQNVTFRCDPISEHNRLYWYRQTLGQGPEFLTYFQNEAQLEKSRLLSDRFSAERPKGSFSTLEIQRTEQGDSAMYLCASSPGQGARYEQYFGPGTRLTVT.